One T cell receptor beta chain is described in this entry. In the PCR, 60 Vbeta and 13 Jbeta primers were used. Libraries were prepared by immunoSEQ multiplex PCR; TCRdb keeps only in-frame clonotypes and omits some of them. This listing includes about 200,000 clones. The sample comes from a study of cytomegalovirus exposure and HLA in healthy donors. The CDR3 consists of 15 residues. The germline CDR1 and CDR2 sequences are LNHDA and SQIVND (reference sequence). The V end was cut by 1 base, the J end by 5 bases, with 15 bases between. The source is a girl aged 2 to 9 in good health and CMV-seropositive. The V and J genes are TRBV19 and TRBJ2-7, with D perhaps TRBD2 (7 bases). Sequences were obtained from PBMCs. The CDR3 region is CASSIVPTGRDEQYF. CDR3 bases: TGTGCCAGTAGTATAGTGCCCACAGGGAGGGACGAGCAGTACTTC.